This T cell receptor beta chain was sequenced for a study of regulatory T cells in long-lasting Graves disease. Study-wide results and limits: A greater number of public clonotypes (approximately 2,500) was shared by persistent patients than by new patients (approximately 880). Persistent disease was characterized by preferential usage of TRBV28, TRBJ1-2 and TRBJ2-5.

Germline V gene data show CDR1 as MDHEN and CDR2 as SYDVKM. Between the trimmed V and J ends, which lost 6 bases and 8 bases, there was a span of 14 bases. The CDR3 contains 12 residues. A remark on this clonotype: Its specificity is not known. A much larger clone lies a single base off, so this may be a read error.

The time point here: newly diagnosed GD, antithyroid drugs for less than 3 months. PBMCs provided the RNA from which the TCR library was made. Assembly of TCR beta libraries relied on iRepertoire HTBI primers together with Arm-PCR of CDR3 regions. Using its own MiXCR run on the multiplex PCR reads, TCRdb lists one record per CDR3 protein. The repertoire holds approximately 490,000 distinct CDR3 sequences, about a sixth seen once, with 9% to 15% in the top ten. These data were also reused for a study on T cells in Graves' hyperthyroidism and ophthalmopathy. That study reports: The hyperthyroidism was newly diagnosed and had lasted under 2 months; the patients were aged 18 to 65.

This specimen consisted of peripheral blood mononuclear cells (PBMCs), obtained at new diagnosis, from a patient treated with antithyroid drugs. This TCR was recovered from a man between 40 and 49 years old with Graves disease. The chain uses TRBV28 and TRBJ2-7; D possibly uses TRBD1 or TRBD2 (6 bases each). Here the CDR3 DNA reads TGTGCCAGCAGAATAGGGGGAGGCAAGCAGTACTTC. Translating gives CASRIGGGKQYF.